These T cell receptor beta chains were read from a single sample in a study of spatial heterogeneity in lung cancer. TCRdb itself ran the 5' RACE reads through MiXCR, one entry per CDR3 protein. The repertoire holds more than 95,000 distinct CDR3 sequences, over 9% seen once, with 16% in the top ten. Here the sequenced sample was PBMCs, taken at follow-up. These receptors all come from a male donor with early-stage non-small cell lung cancer. The conserved cysteine and the conserved F or W are not part of the CDR3 here.

J	V	CDR3
TRBJ2-1	TRBV2	ASSKLAGEYNEQF
TRBJ1-5	TRBV10-3	AISERQENQPQH
TRBJ2-3	TRBV6-6	ASSSGAMRGSNTQY
TRBJ2-1	TRBV5-1	ASSQDRPNYNEQF
TRBJ1-2	TRBV11-2	ASSLVARTFARYT
TRBJ2-2	TRBV7-9	ASSFQPGGELF
TRBJ2-1	TRBV29-1	SHWGAPSEQF
TRBJ1-1	TRBV5-1	ASSSVLLSRNTEAF
TRBJ2-3	TRBV7-3	ASSLAGSGRGEDTQY
TRBJ2-1	TRBV28	ASSPRGGERDEQF
TRBJ2-3	TRBV28	ASSLEGRLIDTQY
TRBJ1-4	TRBV6-5	ASSPEVATNEKLF
TRBJ2-3	TRBV15	ATSRGTYTDTQY
TRBJ2-5	TRBV9	ASSSLGTAKETQY
TRBJ1-2	TRBV5-1	ASSLSGMDYGYT
TRBJ1-6	TRBV25-1	ASSDNSPLH
TRBJ2-3	TRBV4-1	ASSQDFAQY
TRBJ1-1	TRBV7-9	ASSLGLGATEAF
TRBJ2-1	TRBV6-5	ASSYYHRGPYNEQF
TRBJ2-1	TRBV5-6	ASSFSLNNEQF
TRBJ2-2	TRBV7-2	ASSLEASAPGELF
TRBJ1-1	TRBV7-2	ASSQGQGEAEAF
TRBJ1-1	TRBV5-4	ASSSLDRGGTEAF
TRBJ2-2	TRBV7-3	ASSLTSIGTPGPGELF
TRBJ2-7	TRBV18	ASSLGSINSYEQY
TRBJ2-2	TRBV20-1	SARGQLSGRDPTGELF
TRBJ2-4	TRBV28	ASTSGGLAKNIQY
TRBJ1-3	TRBV4-1	ASSHPLQEPGSGNTIY
TRBJ2-5	TRBV20-1	SARRAGGETQY
TRBJ1-2	TRBV7-2	ASSKDRTTRRSGGYT
TRBJ2-7	TRBV30	AWSVRGHLPYEQY
TRBJ2-1	TRBV18	ASSRSSNEQF
TRBJ2-1	TRBV2	ASSLTVGSYNEQF
TRBJ2-7	TRBV6-1	ASRVLAGGYEQY
TRBJ2-7	TRBV27	ASSLWTGRGYEQY
TRBJ2-5	TRBV10-3	AISGGQETQY
TRBJ1-3	TRBV28	ASSPEPPAGRY
TRBJ2-3	TRBV18	ASSPLIRGQGGTDTQY
TRBJ1-1	TRBV10-2	ASRDYTEAF
TRBJ2-7	TRBV7-2	ASSFTGQGTYEQY
TRBJ2-7	TRBV18	ASSPGTGAPSYEQY
TRBJ2-1	TRBV27	ASSFQGNYNEQF
TRBJ2-6	TRBV20-1	SARMGGSGANVLT
TRBJ1-6	TRBV3-1	ASSQDPGTGISPLH
TRBJ2-5	TRBV3-1	ASSQVYQETQY
TRBJ2-4	TRBV5-5	ASSPSLAKNIQY
TRBJ1-5	TRBV25-1	ASRGGTGYNQPQH
TRBJ1-6	TRBV20-1	SATRGTNNSPLH
TRBJ1-2	TRBV12-3/TRBV12-4	ASSEGQGNYGYT
TRBJ1-6	TRBV11-2	ASSLEKGARSPLH
TRBJ1-6	TRBV4-2	ASSQEYSSVSPLH
TRBJ2-1	TRBV12-3/TRBV12-4	ASSFANEQF
TRBJ2-7	TRBV28	ASSVSGHPYEQY
TRBJ2-7	TRBV11-2	ASSPDSYEQY
TRBJ2-1	TRBV24-1	ATSDPSMNEQF
TRBJ2-4	TRBV5-1	ASSWGQGAAKNIQY